A selection of T cell receptor beta chains follows, all from one sample in a study of OX40 agonist ivuxolimab in advanced cancers. Method: immunoSEQ multiplex PCR; TCRdb's copy keeps in-frame clones and lacks some. The sample includes around 64,000 clones, about four fifths of them seen just once. Source: CD4+ or CD8+ T cells sorted from blood, taken in a trial of the OX40 agonist ivuxolimab. Every receptor here comes from an adult with an advanced solid tumor such as melanoma, head and neck, liver or kidney cancer. Both conserved end residues are part of each CDR3. Fields, in order: D gene, V gene, clone size, J gene, CDR3 DNA, CDR3 protein. The D gene is left open where the match is weak. Clone size is not always given. Where it is, it says once, few, many or a class for expanded clones.

>-|TRBV9|-|TRBJ2-2
TGTGCCAGCAGCGTAGGAGAAGGGAGGGGGACGTCACCCGGGGAGCTGTTTTTT
CASSVGEGRGTSPGELFF
>-|TRBV2|few|TRBJ2-3
TGTGCCAGCCGGGCGGATACGCAGTATTTT
CASRADTQYF
>-|TRBV28|-|TRBJ1-5
TGTGCCAGCAGTTGGGAGTGGGGGGAGCCCCAGCATTTT
CASSWEWGEPQHF
>-|TRBV7-9|-|TRBJ1-2
TGTGCCAGCAGCTTGGACCGGCTCTATGGCTACACCTTC
CASSLDRLYGYTF
>-|TRBV13|-|TRBJ2-4
TGTGCCAGCAGCTTAGAGGTCAAAAACATTCAGTACTTC
CASSLEVKNIQYF
>TRBD1|TRBV6-5|-|TRBJ2-2
TGTGCCAGCAGGCGACAGGGGAGGCTCACCGGGGAGCTGTTTTTT
CASRRQGRLTGELFF
>TRBD1|TRBV7-2|once|TRBJ1-1
TGTGCCAGCAGCTTCCAAGGGGGCAGTCTGAACACTGAAGCTTTCTTT
CASSFQGGSLNTEAFF
>-|TRBV6-1|-|TRBJ1-2
TGTGCCAGCAGTGAAGAGGGGAAGCGTGGCTACACCTTC
CASSEEGKRGYTF
>-|TRBV11-2|few|TRBJ2-5
TGTGCCAGCAGGTTAATCAGGGGTGAGACCCAGTACTTC
CASRLIRGETQYF
>TRBD1|TRBV18|-|TRBJ2-7
TGTGCCAGCTCACCACAGGTAAGGGACAGGAGGAACGAGCAGTACTTC
CASSPQVRDRRNEQYF
>TRBD1|TRBV5-1|-|TRBJ1-2
TGCGCCAGCAGCACCGGGGACAGAGCTAACTATGGCTACACCTTC
CASSTGDRANYGYTF
>-|TRBV4-1|-|TRBJ1-1
TGCGCCAGCAGCCAAGCACGGACGCAGGGAAGGGCTGAAGCTTTCTTT
CASSQARTQGRAEAFF
>TRBD1|TRBV27|-|TRBJ2-1
TGTGCCAGCAGTCCCGACAGGGGGAATGAGCAGTTCTTC
CASSPDRGNEQFF
>TRBD2|TRBV5-1|-|TRBJ2-1
TGCGCCAGCAGCCGAAAGACTAGCGGGACCTACAATGAGCAGTTCTTC
CASSRKTSGTYNEQFF
>-|TRBV7-2|-|TRBJ2-4
TGTGCCAGCAGCTTTGGAGGGGCGGACATTCAGTACTTC
CASSFGGADIQYF
>-|TRBV5-1|once|TRBJ1-4
TGCGCCAGCAGCTTGGCCCCCGGGACCTTAGCAACTAATGAAAAACTGTTTTTT
CASSLAPGTLATNEKLFF
>-|TRBV6-1|-|TRBJ2-2
TGTGCCAGCAGTGAACCTAACACCGGGGAGCTGTTTTTT
CASSEPNTGELFF
>TRBD2|TRBV10-2|once|TRBJ2-5
TGCGCCAGCAGGCTAGCGGGACAAGAGACCCAGTACTTC
CASRLAGQETQYF
>-|TRBV19|-|TRBJ1-5
TGTGCCAGTAGTATACGGGGTGGGTATCAGCCCCAGCATTTT
CASSIRGGYQPQHF